The 30 T cell receptor beta chains below all came from one sample that was sequenced in a study of response to subunit inactivated influenza vaccine. TCRdb passed the RT-PCR reads through MiXCR, listing each CDR3 protein once. The sample shows about 570,000 distinct CDR3 sequences, approximately 12% of them seen only once. The input for sequencing was PBMCs from blood, taken on the day of vaccination. Receptor source: a man aged 50 to 60 who received an inactivated influenza vaccine.

J is TRBJ2-7 and V is TRBV28; 7 positions agree with TRBD1. CDR3 length: 16 amino acids. J lost 2 bases, V lost 6 bases, and 13 bases had no gene match. Per germline, CDR1 MDHEN and CDR2 SYDVKM. The CDR3 sequence is CASSLWSETGTYEQYF. The CDR3 DNA sequence: TGTGCCAGCAGCCTATGGTCCGAGACAGGGACCTACGAGCAGTACTTC.

V usage is TRBV5-1 and J usage is TRBJ2-1; TRBD1 agrees at 9 bases. Germline V gene lookup returns CDR1 SGHRS and CDR2 YFSETQ. V dropped 5 bases and J dropped 7; count of bases not matched to a gene: 10. This CDR3 is 15 amino acids long. CDR3 DNA: TGCGCCAGCAGTGAGGGACAGGGAGCTACTAATGAGCAGTTCTTC. This gives the protein CASSEGQGATNEQFF. The complete variable domain, with remaining parts taken from reference TRBV5-1 and TRBJ2-1, reads KAGVTQTPRYLIKTRGQQVTLSCSPISGHRSVSWYQQTPGQGLQFLFEYFSETQRNKGNFPGRFSGRQFSNSRSEMNVSTLELGDSALYLCASSEGQGATNEQFFGPGTRLTVL.

This clonotype turned up a few times. This sequence joins TRBV7-9 and TRBJ2-7; D is uncertain. Trimming took off 5 bases at V and 5 bases at J, with 10 bases between the two ends. The CDR3 is made up of 12 amino acids. CDR1 is SEHNR, CDR2 FQNEAQ, per germline (reference sequence). Here the CDR3 reads CASSPGGHEQYF. The CDR3 region has the DNA TGTGCCAGCAGCCCAGGCGGTCACGAGCAGTACTTC. The whole variable domain, filled in from reference TRBV7-9 and TRBJ2-7, reads DTGVSQNPRHKITKRGQNVTFRCDPISEHNRLYWYRQTLGQGPEFLTYFQNEAQLEKSRLLSDRFSAERPKGSFSTLEIQRTEQGDSAMYLCASSPGGHEQYFGPGTRLTVT.

This clonotype has at least ten counts. This chain links TRBV10-3 with TRBJ2-7; 9 nucleotides line up with TRBD1. Germline V CDR1 and CDR2: ENHRY, SYGVKD. CDR3 length: 16 residues. Trimming cost V 3 bases and J 3 bases; bases outside gene matches: 9. DNA of the CDR3: TGTGCCATCAGTGACCCTTCGACAGGGGGAGACTACGAGCAGTACTTC. This gives the protein CAISDPSTGGDYEQYF.

Comments on this clonotype: One junction end does not reproduce the germline sequence, and a read error may be involved. The CDR3 loop reads CASSLGLAGGHQNTEELFF. CDR3 bases: TGTGCCAGCAGCCTGGGACTAGCGGGGGGACACCAGAACACCGAGGAGCTGTTTTTT. The chain couples TRBV7-6 to TRBJ2-2, with TRBD2 matching over 15 bases. The length of the CDR3 is 19 residues. Germline CDR1 SGHVS, CDR2 FNYEAQ.

The rearrangement uses TRBV3-1 and TRBJ2-1; 7 nucleotides match TRBD2. The germline CDR1 and CDR2 sequences are LGHDT and YNNKEL (reference sequence). The CDR3 loop spans 17 amino acids. The trim removed 1 base at V and 2 bases at J, leaving 8 bases unmatched. The CDR3 DNA reads as TGTGCCAGCAGCCAAGTAGGACTAGACTGGGCCTACAATGAGCAGTTCTTC. The encoded protein is CASSQVGLDWAYNEQFF.

This chain connects TRBV10-2 to TRBJ2-2; D perhaps matches TRBD2 (7 bases). This CDR3 spans 15 amino acids. V shed 8 bases and J shed 5 bases, with 18 bases lying between them. Germline V CDR1 and CDR2: WSHSY, SAAADI. The CDR3 nucleotides are TGCGCCAGCGGGGCCTGGGGGGGCATAACCGGGGAGCTGTTTTTT. It encodes CASGAWGGITGELFF.

This clonotype was seen a few times. J is TRBJ1-2 and V is TRBV12-3 or TRBV12-4, with D uncertain. The CDR3 consists of 11 residues. The V and J ends lost 5 bases and 6 bases respectively, with 7 bases between them. The CDR3 nucleotides read TGTGCCAGCAGTCGCTGGCATGGCTACACCTTC. Encoded protein: CASSRWHGYTF.

A few counts support this clonotype. The chain has TRBV5-1 and TRBJ2-3, with TRBD1 matching 7 bases. CDR3 length: 19 amino acids. The junction had 26 bases not matched to a gene; V was cut back by 3 bases and J by 10 bases. The V gene's germline CDR1 is SGHRS and CDR2 YFSETQ. Here the CDR3 DNA reads TGCGCCAGCAGCTGGACCGCAACTGGACAGATCCCAGGGGGAAGGCCGCAGTATTTT. Its protein product is CASSWTATGQIPGGRPQYF.

This chain links TRBV20-1 with TRBJ2-4; the D is unclear. V was pared by 1 base and J by 2 bases, with 15 bases between. Germline-derived CDR1 and CDR2 are DFQATT and SNEGSKA (reference sequence). The CDR3 covers 16 residues. CDR3 DNA: TGCAGTGCTAGAGGGGTTTTGAGCCTTACCAAAAACATTCAGTACTTC. This sequence encodes CSARGVLSLTKNIQYF.

This clonotype has only a few counts. The V and J genes are TRBV7-2 and TRBJ1-2; 10 bases are a match to TRBD1. The CDR3 spans 13 residues. Germline lookup yields CDR1 SGHTA and CDR2 FQGNSA. V lost 9 bases, J lost 4 bases, and 5 bases stayed unmatched. The CDR3 loop is CASTGTGVYGYTF. The CDR3 region has the DNA TGTGCCAGTACCGGGACAGGGGTCTATGGCTACACCTTC.

Only a few counts were recorded for this clonotype. The chain couples TRBV27 to TRBJ1-6, with 7 bases that match TRBD1. This CDR3 region has 14 residues. V shed 5 bases, J shed 7 bases, and the junction held 5 bases outside the gene matches. Per the germline V gene, CDR1 is MNHEY and CDR2 is SMNVEV (reference sequence). In DNA, the CDR3 is TGTGCCAGCAGTCTGACAGGGTTCAATTCACCCCTCCACTTT. It encodes CASSLTGFNSPLHF.

This rearrangement joins TRBV20-1 to TRBJ1-6; 8 positions match TRBD1. The V gene's germline CDR1 is DFQATT and CDR2 SNEGSKA (reference sequence). The V gene end was trimmed by 1 base and the J gene end by 2 bases; junction bases not matched to a gene: 10. The CDR3 runs 18 residues. As DNA, the CDR3 is TGCAGTGCTAGAGTCGAATCTGACAGGGGTCCCTATAATTCACCCCTCCACTTT. It specifies CSARVESDRGPYNSPLHF.

The chain has TRBV20-1 and TRBJ1-6; TRBD1 is a possible D gene (5 bases). The CDR3 has 13 amino acids. Trimming removed 5 bases at V and 11 bases at J, with 16 bases between. Germline lookup yields CDR1 DFQATT and CDR2 SNEGSKA (reference sequence). The DNA of the CDR3 is TGCAGTGCTGGGTCGGGGGAGATTCCACCCCTCCACTTT. Translating it yields CSAGSGEIPPLHF.

The V and J genes are TRBV27 and TRBJ2-1; TRBD2 agrees at 11 bases. J lost 3 bases, V lost 5 bases, and 9 bases had no gene match. Per the germline V gene, CDR1 is MNHEY and CDR2 is SMNVEV (reference sequence). This CDR3 region has 17 residues. CDR3 coding DNA: TGTGCCAGCAGTCCCCCCTCCGGGACTAGCGGCTACAATGAGCAGTTCTTC. This codes for CASSPPSGTSGYNEQFF.

The chain uses TRBV12-3 or TRBV12-4 and TRBJ2-1; 7 positions match TRBD2. This CDR3 is built from 14 residues. Trimming cost V 5 bases and J 7 bases; bases outside gene matches: 8. As DNA, the CDR3 is TGTGCCAGCAGTCACGGACTAGGGCGGAATGAGCAGTTCTTC. Translation gives CASSHGLGRNEQFF.

The V gene is TRBV18, the J gene TRBJ2-2, with 7 bases aligning to TRBD1. The V segment lost 0 bases and the J segment 3 bases; nucleotides outside the gene matches: 4. The CDR3 spans 16 residues. The germline V gene has CDR1 KGHSH and CDR2 LQKENI. CDR3 in amino acids: CASSPPGRGYTGELFF. The DNA of the CDR3 is TGTGCCAGCTCACCACCAGGCAGGGGGTACACCGGGGAGCTGTTTTTT.

This chain links TRBV4-3 with TRBJ2-3, with no clear D. V was shortened by 3 bases and J by 2 bases, with 6 bases between the two germline ends. This CDR3 has 13 amino acids. Germline values: CDR1 LGHNA, CDR2 YSLEER. Here the CDR3 reads CASSQRNTDTQYF. The CDR3 DNA reads as TGCGCCAGCAGCCAGAGAAACACAGATACGCAGTATTTT.

This sequence joins TRBV14 and TRBJ2-3; D call uncertain. V was pared by 4 bases and J by 0 bases, with 11 bases between. CDR1 is SGHDN and CDR2 is FVKESK in the germline V gene. The CDR3 contains 15 residues. As DNA, the CDR3 is TGTGCCAGCAGCCCCTTCGTCTACAGCACAGATACGCAGTATTTT. It encodes CASSPFVYSTDTQYF.

This clonotype was seen many times. The J gene is TRBJ2-2, the V gene TRBV12-3 or TRBV12-4; perhaps D is TRBD1 or TRBD2 (6 bases each). V was trimmed by 8 bases and J by 1 base, leaving 11 bases between them. The CDR3 is 14 residues long. The CDR3 DNA is TGTGCCAGCGGAGGGGGGCTGAACACCGGGGAGCTGTTTTTT. Its protein is CASGGGLNTGELFF.

This chain joins TRBV12-3 or TRBV12-4 and TRBJ1-1; D unclear. V was clipped by 7 bases and J by 1 base, with 13 bases between them. The CDR3 runs to 14 residues. The CDR3 nucleotides read TGTGCCAGCACCCCCGCTAGCGGGAACACTGAAGCTTTCTTT. It codes for CASTPASGNTEAFF.

The chain recombines TRBV5-5 with TRBJ2-3; possibly TRBD1 or TRBD2 for D (5 bases each). Trimming cost V 8 bases and J 2 bases, with 12 bases left between them. The CDR3 length is 13 residues. Looked up from germline, CDR1 is SGHKS and CDR2 is YYEKEE (reference sequence). This chain's CDR3 is CARGPGPTDTQYF. Written as DNA, the CDR3 is TGTGCCAGGGGCCCGGGGCCCACAGATACGCAGTATTTT.

This chain connects TRBV6-1 to TRBJ2-1; TRBD1 matches at 8 bases. Germline loops: CDR1 MNHNS, CDR2 SASEGT. V gave up 3 bases and J gave up 3 bases; unmatched junction bases: 4. There are 15 residues in the CDR3. CDR3 in amino acids: CASSETGTGYNEQFF. The CDR3 nucleotides read TGTGCCAGCAGTGAGACCGGGACAGGCTACAATGAGCAGTTCTTC.

This clonotype was detected a few times. The chain couples TRBV6-1 to TRBJ1-2; perhaps TRBD1 as D (5 bases). V lost 6 bases to trimming and J lost 3 bases, with 11 bases between them. The CDR3 extends over 13 amino acids. Germline CDR1 MNHNS, CDR2 SASEGT. This CDR3 reads CASRSDSHYGYTF. The CDR3, as DNA: TGTGCCAGCAGATCCGACAGCCACTATGGCTACACCTTC.

The sample holds a few counts of this clonotype. The chain uses TRBV6-2 or TRBV6-3 and TRBJ2-2; the D is unclear. In germline, CDR1 is MNHEY, CDR2 SVGEGT. Trimming removed 0 bases from V and 2 bases from J, with 7 bases in between. CDR3 length: 15 amino acids. Here the CDR3 DNA reads TGTGCCAGCAGTTACTCCGGCAAAAACACCGGGGAGCTGTTTTTT. Encoded protein: CASSYSGKNTGELFF.

This chain connects TRBV12-3 or TRBV12-4 to TRBJ2-1; D remains unclear. V gave up 1 base and J gave up 7 bases, with 11 bases separating them. This CDR3 has 14 amino acids. CDR3: CASSLDGRLNEQFF. The CDR3 nucleotides read TGTGCCAGCAGTTTAGACGGCCGATTAAATGAGCAGTTCTTC.

This chain links TRBV5-6 with TRBJ2-3; 11 nucleotides match TRBD1. Trimming cost V 4 bases and J 4 bases; bases outside gene matches: 8. CDR1 is SGHDT and CDR2 is YYEEEE in the germline V gene. This CDR3 region has 16 residues. CDR3: CASSTGQGAGPDTQYF. CDR3 sequence (DNA): TGTGCCAGCAGCACAGGACAGGGGGCCGGTCCAGATACGCAGTATTTT.

This clonotype was observed a few times. The genes are TRBV11-2 and TRBJ1-1; D might be TRBD1 (6 bases). Trimming shortened V by 0 bases and J by 10 bases, and 12 bases separated the two germline ends. This CDR3 spans 13 amino acids. Per the germline V gene, CDR1 is SGHAT and CDR2 is FQNNGV. The chain's CDR3 is CASSLDRGVGAFF. The DNA of the CDR3 is TGTGCCAGCAGCTTAGACAGGGGCGTCGGAGCTTTCTTT.

This rearrangement joins TRBV12-3 or TRBV12-4 to TRBJ1-6; D ambiguous. V was pared by 0 bases and J by 8 bases, with 11 bases between. The CDR3 extends over 15 amino acids. CDR3 coding DNA: TGTGCCAGCAGTTTAGCGGTCCGGGTCCATTCACCCCTCCACTTT. This gives the protein CASSLAVRVHSPLHF.

The chain recombines TRBV9 with TRBJ2-2; TRBD1 is a possible D gene (5 bases). Germline CDR1 reads SGDLS; CDR2 reads YYNGEE. Trimming removed 0 bases from V and 5 bases from J, with 14 bases in between. The CDR3 totals 16 residues. The CDR3 is CASSVAEGAMTGELFF. The CDR3, as DNA: TGTGCCAGCAGCGTAGCGGAAGGGGCGATGACCGGGGAGCTGTTTTTT. The full variable domain, rest sourced from reference TRBV9 and TRBJ2-2, is DSGVTQTPKHLITATGQRVTLRCSPRSGDLSVYWYQQSLDQGLQFLIQYYNGEERAKGNILERFSAQQFPDLHSELNLSSLELGDSALYFCASSVAEGAMTGELFFGEGSRLTVL.